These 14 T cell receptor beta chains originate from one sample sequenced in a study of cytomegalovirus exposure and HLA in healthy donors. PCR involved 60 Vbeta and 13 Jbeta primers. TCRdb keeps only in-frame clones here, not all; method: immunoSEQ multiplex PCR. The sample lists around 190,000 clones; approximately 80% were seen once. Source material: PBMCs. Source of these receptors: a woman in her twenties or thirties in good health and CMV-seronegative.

For the CDR3, the DNA is TGTGCCAGCAGCTTATGGGGGGGCGATACGCAGTATTTT. Protein sequence: CASSLWGGDTQYF. V usage is TRBV7-2 and J usage is TRBJ2-3, with D possibly matching TRBD2 (7 bases). There are 13 residues in the CDR3. CDR1 and CDR2 from the germline V gene are SGHTA and FQGNSA. V shed 2 bases and J shed 6 bases, with 9 bases lying between them.

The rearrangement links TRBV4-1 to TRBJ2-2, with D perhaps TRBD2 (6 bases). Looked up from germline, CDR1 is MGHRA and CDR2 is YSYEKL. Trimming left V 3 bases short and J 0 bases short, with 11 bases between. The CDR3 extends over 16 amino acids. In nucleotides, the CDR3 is TGCGCCAGCAGCCAGTACACGGGGGCGAACACCGGGGAGCTGTTTTTT. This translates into CASSQYTGANTGELFF.

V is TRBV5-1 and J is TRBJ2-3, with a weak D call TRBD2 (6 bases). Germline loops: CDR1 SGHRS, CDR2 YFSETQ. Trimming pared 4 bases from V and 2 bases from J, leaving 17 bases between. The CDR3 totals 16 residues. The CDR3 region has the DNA TGCGCCAGCAGCCCCTTGGGTAGCGGAACCACAGATACGCAGTATTTT. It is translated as CASSPLGSGTTDTQYF.

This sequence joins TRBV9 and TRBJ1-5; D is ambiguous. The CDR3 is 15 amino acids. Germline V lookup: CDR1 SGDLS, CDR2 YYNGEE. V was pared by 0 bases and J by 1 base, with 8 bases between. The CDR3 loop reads CASSVGGRSNQPQHF. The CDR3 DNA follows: TGTGCCAGCAGCGTAGGCGGGAGAAGCAATCAGCCCCAGCATTTT.

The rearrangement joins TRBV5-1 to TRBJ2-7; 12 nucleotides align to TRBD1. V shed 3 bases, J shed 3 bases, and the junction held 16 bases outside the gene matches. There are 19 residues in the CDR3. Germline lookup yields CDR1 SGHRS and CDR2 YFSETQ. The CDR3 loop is CASSYAPGQGAWRLYEQYF. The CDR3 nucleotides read TGCGCCAGCAGCTACGCTCCGGGACAGGGGGCGTGGAGACTCTACGAGCAGTACTTC.

The CDR3 coding sequence is TGTGCCAGCAGCTTGTGGCCCACAGGGTCGTACACTGAAGCTTTCTTT. The encoded protein is CASSLWPTGSYTEAFF. This chain joins TRBV5-4 and TRBJ1-1; the D gene is possibly TRBD1 (6 bases). The CDR3 extends over 16 amino acids. Between the trimmed V and J ends, which lost 1 base and 3 bases, there was a span of 16 bases. Germline loops: CDR1 SGHNT, CDR2 YYREEE (reference sequence). The full variable domain, its missing parts supplied by reference TRBV5-4 and TRBJ1-1, is ETGVTQSPTHLIKTRGQQVTLRCSSQSGHNTVSWYQQALGQGPQFIFQYYREEENGRGNFPPRFSGLQFPNYSSELNVNALELDDSALYLCASSLWPTGSYTEAFFGQGTRLTVV.

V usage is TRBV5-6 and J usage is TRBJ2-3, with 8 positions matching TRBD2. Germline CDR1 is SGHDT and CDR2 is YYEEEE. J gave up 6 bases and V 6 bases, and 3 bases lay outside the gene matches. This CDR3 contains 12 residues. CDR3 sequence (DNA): TGTGCCAGCACACGGGGGGGGGATACGCAGTATTTT. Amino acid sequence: CASTRGGDTQYF.

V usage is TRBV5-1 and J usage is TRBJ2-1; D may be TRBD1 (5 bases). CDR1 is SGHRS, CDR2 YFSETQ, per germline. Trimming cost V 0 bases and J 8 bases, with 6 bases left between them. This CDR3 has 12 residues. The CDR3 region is CASSLEGDEQFF. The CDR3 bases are TGCGCCAGCAGCTTGGAAGGGGATGAGCAGTTCTTC.

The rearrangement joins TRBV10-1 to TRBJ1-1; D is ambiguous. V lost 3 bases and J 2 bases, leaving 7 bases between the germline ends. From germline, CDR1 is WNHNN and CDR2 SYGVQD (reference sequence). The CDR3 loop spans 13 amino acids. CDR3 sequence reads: CASSDADNTEAFF. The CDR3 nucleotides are TGCGCCAGCAGTGACGCGGATAACACTGAAGCTTTCTTT.

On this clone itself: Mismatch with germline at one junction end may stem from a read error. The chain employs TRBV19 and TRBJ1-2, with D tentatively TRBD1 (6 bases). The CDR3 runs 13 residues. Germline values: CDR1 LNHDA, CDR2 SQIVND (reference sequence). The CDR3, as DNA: TGTGCCAGTAGCGAGGACAGTTACTATGGCTACCCCTTC. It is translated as CASSEDSYYGYPF.

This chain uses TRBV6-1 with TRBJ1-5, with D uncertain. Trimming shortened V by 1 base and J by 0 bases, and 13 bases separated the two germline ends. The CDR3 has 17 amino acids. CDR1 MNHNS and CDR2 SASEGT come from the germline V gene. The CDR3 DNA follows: TGTGCCAGCAGTGAAGGGGAGACATACTATAGCAATCAGCCCCAGCATTTT. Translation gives CASSEGETYYSNQPQHF.

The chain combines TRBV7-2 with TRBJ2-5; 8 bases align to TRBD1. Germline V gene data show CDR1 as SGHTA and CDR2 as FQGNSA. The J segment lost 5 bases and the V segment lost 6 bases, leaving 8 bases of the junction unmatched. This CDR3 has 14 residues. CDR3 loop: CASSTQGASETQYF. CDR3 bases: TGTGCCAGCAGTACCCAGGGGGCCTCGGAGACCCAGTACTTC.

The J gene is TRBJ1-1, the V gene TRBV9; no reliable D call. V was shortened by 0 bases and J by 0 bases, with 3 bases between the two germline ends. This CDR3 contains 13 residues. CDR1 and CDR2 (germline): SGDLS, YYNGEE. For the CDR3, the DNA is TGTGCCAGCAGCGTAGTCTTGAACACTGAAGCTTTCTTT. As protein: CASSVVLNTEAFF.

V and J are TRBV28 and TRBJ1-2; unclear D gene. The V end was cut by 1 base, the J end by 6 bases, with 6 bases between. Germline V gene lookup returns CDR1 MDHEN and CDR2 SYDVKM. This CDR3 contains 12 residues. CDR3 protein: CASSLLEDGYTF. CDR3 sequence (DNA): TGTGCCAGCAGTTTATTGGAGGATGGCTACACCTTC.